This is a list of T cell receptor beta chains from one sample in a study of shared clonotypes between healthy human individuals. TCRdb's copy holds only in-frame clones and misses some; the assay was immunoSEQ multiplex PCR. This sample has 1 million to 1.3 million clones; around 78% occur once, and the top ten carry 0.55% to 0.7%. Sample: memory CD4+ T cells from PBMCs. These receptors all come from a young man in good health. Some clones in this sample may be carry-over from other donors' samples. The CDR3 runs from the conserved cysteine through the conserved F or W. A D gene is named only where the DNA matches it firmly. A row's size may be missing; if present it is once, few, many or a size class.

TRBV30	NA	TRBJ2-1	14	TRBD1	TGTGCCTGGAGTCCAGGGGGAACCTACAATGAGCAGTTCTTC	CAWSPGGTYNEQFF
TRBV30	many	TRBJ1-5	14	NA	TGTGCCTGGAGTGTACCTACGCTCGGGCAGCCCCAGCATTTT	CAWSVPTLGQPQHF
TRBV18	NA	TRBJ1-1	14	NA	TGTGCCAGCTCACCACCGGGGAGCATCACTGAAGCTTTCTTT	CASSPPGSITEAFF
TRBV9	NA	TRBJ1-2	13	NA	TGTGCCAGCAGCGTAGCTACGAGGGGTGGCTACACCTTC	CASSVATRGGYTF
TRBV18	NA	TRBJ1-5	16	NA	TGTGCCAGCTCACCAGGGGCCTGGGGTAGCAATCAGCCCCAGCATTTT	CASSPGAWGSNQPQHF
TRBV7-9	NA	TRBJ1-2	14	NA	TGTGCCAGCACCACCTCGACGAGGGGTGGCGGCTACACCTTC	CASTTSTRGGGYTF
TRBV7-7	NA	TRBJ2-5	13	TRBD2	TGTGCCAGCAGCTTAGGAGACGGGGGGGCCCAGTACTTC	CASSLGDGGAQYF
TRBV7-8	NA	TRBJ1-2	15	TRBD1	TGTGCCAGCAGCTCGGGACAGGGAGTTAACTATGGCTACACCTTC	CASSSGQGVNYGYTF
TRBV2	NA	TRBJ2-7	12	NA	TGTGCAGCCAGCGTCAGCACCTACGAGCAGTACTTC	CAASVSTYEQYF
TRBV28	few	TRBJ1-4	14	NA	TGTGCCAGCGGATCCACGCAGGGCTTCGAAAAACTGTTTTTT	CASGSTQGFEKLFF
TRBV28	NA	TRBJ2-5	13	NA	TGTGCCAGCAGTTTAGGGGCTTTGGAGACCCAGTACTTC	CASSLGALETQYF
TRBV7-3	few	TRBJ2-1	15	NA	TGTGCCAGCAGCTTACATCGGAGCTCCTACAATGAGCAGTTCTTC	CASSLHRSSYNEQFF
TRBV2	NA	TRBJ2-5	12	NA	TGTGCCAGCAGTGCCCTTCCCGAGACCCAGTACTTC	CASSALPETQYF
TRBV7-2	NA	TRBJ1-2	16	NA	TGTGCCAGCAGCTTAAAGGGAGCAGGGAGTATCTATGGCTACACCTTC	CASSLKGAGSIYGYTF
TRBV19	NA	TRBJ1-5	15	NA	TGTGCCAGTAGTATATTTACGTCGGGGGAACAGCCCCAGCATTTT	CASSIFTSGEQPQHF
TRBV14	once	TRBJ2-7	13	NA	TGTGCCAGCAGCATCAGGGATACCTACGAGCAGTACTTC	CASSIRDTYEQYF
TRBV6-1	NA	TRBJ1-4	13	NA	TGTGCCAGCAGTTTCCCTCCTAATGAAAAACTGTTTTTT	CASSFPPNEKLFF
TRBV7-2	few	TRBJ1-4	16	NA	TGTGCCAGCAGCCCATCGGGAGTCCCCGGTCGAGAAAAACTGTTTTTT	CASSPSGVPGREKLFF
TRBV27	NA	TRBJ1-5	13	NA	TGTGCCAGCAGTGTACCAGGGCAACAGCCCCAGCATTTT	CASSVPGQQPQHF
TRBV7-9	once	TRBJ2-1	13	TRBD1	TGTGCCAGCAGCTTGGCAGGGGGCAATGAGCAGTTCTTC	CASSLAGGNEQFF
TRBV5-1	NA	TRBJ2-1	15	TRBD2	TGCGCCAGCAGCTTGCTAGCGGGAGCGAGGAATGAGCAGTTCTTC	CASSLLAGARNEQFF
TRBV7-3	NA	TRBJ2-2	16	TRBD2	TGTGCCAGCAGCTTTGGACTAGCGGGAGGAAGCGGGGAGCTGTTTTTT	CASSFGLAGGSGELFF
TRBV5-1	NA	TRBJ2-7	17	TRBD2	TGCGCCAGCAGCCGTAATTTTAGACTAGCAACACCCCACGAGCAGTACTTC	CASSRNFRLATPHEQYF
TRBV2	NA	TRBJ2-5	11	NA	TGTGCCAGCAGACCCGAAGAGACCCAGTACTTC	CASRPEETQYF
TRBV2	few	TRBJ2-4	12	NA	TGTGCCAGCAGTCCCGAGGTACACATTCAGTACTTC	CASSPEVHIQYF
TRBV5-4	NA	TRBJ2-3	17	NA	TGTGCCAGCAGCTTGCCGGGTTTGGGGACACCCACAGATACGCAGTATTTT	CASSLPGLGTPTDTQYF
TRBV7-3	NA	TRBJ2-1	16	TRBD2	TGTGCCAGCAGCTTAACACCGGGACTAGCGATGGATGAGCAGTTCTTC	CASSLTPGLAMDEQFF
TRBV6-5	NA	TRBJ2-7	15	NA	TGTGCCAGCAGTTACTCGAAACAGAATCTCTACGAGCAGTACTTC	CASSYSKQNLYEQYF